This TCR beta chain was captured in a study of T cell changes during pregnancy in multiple sclerosis. Profiling relied on immunoSEQ multiplex PCR, and the TCRdb table lists in-frame clones only, not all of them. The sample contains tens of thousands of clones, approximately 93% of which appear only once. The CDR3 covers 15 residues. CDR1 and CDR2 (germline): LNHDA, SQIVND (reference sequence). V was pared by 3 bases and J by 5 bases, with 14 bases between. The rearrangement joins TRBV19 to TRBJ1-5, with a weak D call TRBD1 (5 bases). This TCR derives from a female donor with multiple sclerosis, enrolled in a pregnancy study. The source was CD4+ T cells from peripheral blood mononuclear cells, collected after pregnancy. The CDR3 sequence: CASSIDSLRYQPQHF. CDR3 bases: TGTGCCAGTAGTATCGACAGCCTGAGGTATCAGCCCCAGCATTTT.